This T cell receptor (beta chain) emerged from a study of cytomegalovirus exposure and HLA in healthy donors. The study, taken as a whole, reports: Trimming of TCR beta V- and J-genes showed a link, identified in a later analysis, to a missense DCLRE1C variant. Later on, analysis showed that most CMV-associated TCR beta chains appeared to be HLA-restricted.

Points on this clone: Its antigen is still unknown.

This CDR3 is 16 amino acids long. Germline lookup yields CDR1 SGHRS and CDR2 YFSETQ. V lost 0 bases to trimming and J lost 4 bases, with 16 bases between them. It was with 60 Vbeta and 13 Jbeta primers that the PCR ran. TCRdb's copy holds only in-frame clones and misses some; the assay was immunoSEQ multiplex PCR. This sample yields approximately 280,000 clones, of which more than 80% are seen a single time; roughly 4% belongs to the top ten. The chain uses TRBV5-1 and TRBJ1-2, with no clear D. Sequencing was performed on PBMCs. This clonotype originated in a man aged 35 to 55 in good health and CMV-seropositive. The CDR3 loop reads CASSLDYRIARYGYTF. As DNA, the CDR3 is TGCGCCAGCAGCTTGGATTACAGAATTGCTCGCTATGGCTACACCTTC.